The 13 T cell receptor beta chains below come from one sample, sequenced in a study of blood T cell repertoires in COVID-19. Generated by immunoSEQ multiplex PCR, the TCRdb table keeps only in-frame clones and is missing some. The table records over 250,000 clones, 85% to 90% of them present only once. The sample was PBMCs or T cells enriched from blood (not recorded which). These TCRs come from a woman aged 55-75 years in a cohort exposed to, infected with or recovered from COVID-19 (not recorded which).

V is TRBV4-2 and J is TRBJ2-7; D is undetermined. Germline V gene sequence: CDR1 LGHNA, CDR2 YNFKEQ. V was cut by 0 bases and J by 0 bases, with 9 bases left in between. The CDR3 has 15 residues. Here the CDR3 reads CASSQDLGPSYEQYF. CDR3 coding DNA: TGTGCCAGCAGCCAAGATCTTGGCCCCTCCTACGAGCAGTACTTC.

This chain uses TRBV7-9 with TRBJ2-7, with 7 bases aligning to TRBD2. V lost 3 bases, J lost 7 bases, and 3 bases stayed unmatched. The CDR3 has 12 residues. Germline V lookup: CDR1 SEHNR, CDR2 FQNEAQ (reference sequence). The CDR3 DNA reads TGTGCCAGCAGCTTCGGGGGGTCGGAGCAGTACTTC. Amino acids: CASSFGGSEQYF.

The CDR3 coding sequence is TGTGCCAGCAGCCCCCTGGCCCCTCTCCCTAACTATGGCTACACCTTC. As protein: CASSPLAPLPNYGYTF. The chain carries TRBV3-1 (or the pseudogene TRBV3-2) and TRBJ1-2; D unclear. V lost 4 bases to trimming and J lost 0 bases, with 15 bases between them. The CDR3 totals 16 residues. CDR1 LGHDT and CDR2 YNNKEL come from the germline V gene (reference sequence).

This chain uses TRBV7-2 with TRBJ2-7; 11 bases line up with TRBD2. V trimming: 3 bases; J trimming: 5 bases; junction bases outside the gene matches: 3. CDR1 SGHTA and CDR2 FQGNSA come from the germline V gene. This CDR3 contains 14 residues. The CDR3 sequence: CASSFGLAGNEQYF. The CDR3 DNA is TGTGCCAGCAGCTTTGGACTAGCGGGCAACGAGCAGTACTTC.

This chain links TRBV19 with TRBJ2-1, with 11 bases that match TRBD2. This CDR3 is 15 amino acids long. CDR1 and CDR2 from the germline V gene are LNHDA and SQIVND (reference sequence). J gave up 6 bases and V 7 bases, and 8 bases lay outside the gene matches. The CDR3 loop reads CASTFLAGGFNEQFF. CDR3 sequence (DNA): TGTGCCAGTACCTTTCTAGCGGGAGGATTCAATGAGCAGTTCTTC.

The chain employs TRBV7-8 and TRBJ1-1; tentative D call: TRBD1 (6 bases). V lost 9 bases to trimming and J lost 5 bases, with 16 bases between them. This CDR3 contains 13 residues. Germline V gene sequence: CDR1 SGHVS, CDR2 FQNEAQ. In DNA form, the CDR3 reads TGTGCCAGTGCACTAACCCAGGGGACTGAAGCTTTCTTT. It is translated as CASALTQGTEAFF.

The J gene is TRBJ2-6, the V gene TRBV25-1; 8 bases agree with TRBD1. CDR1 is MGHDK, CDR2 SYGVNS, per germline. The CDR3 runs to 18 residues. V shed 6 bases and J 0 bases; nucleotides not matched to a gene: 10. The CDR3 sequence: CASRCRTGRNSGANVLTF. The CDR3 DNA reads TGTGCCAGCAGGTGTAGGACAGGGAGGAACTCTGGGGCCAACGTCCTGACTTTC.

The J gene is TRBJ1-4, the V gene TRBV18, with TRBD1 as a possible D gene (5 bases). Trimming took 3 bases from V and 7 from J, leaving 21 bases between them. The germline V gene encodes CDR1 KGHSH and CDR2 LQKENI. The CDR3 sequence is 17 residues long. The CDR3 nucleotides read TGTGCCAGCTCACCTTCCCCCCAGACAGAACGTCTTGAAAAACTGTTTTTT. It translates to CASSPSPQTERLEKLFF.

The chain couples TRBV9 to TRBJ2-2; maybe TRBD1 (6 bases). The V gene's germline CDR1 is SGDLS and CDR2 YYNGEE. This CDR3 contains 15 residues. Trimming took 3 bases from V and 1 from J, leaving 10 bases between them. In nucleotides, the CDR3 is TGTGCCAGCAGCGCCGGGACACTGAACACCGGGGAGCTGTTTTTT. It is translated as CASSAGTLNTGELFF.

The chain recombines TRBV5-1 with TRBJ1-4; perhaps TRBD1 as D (5 bases). There are 17 residues in the CDR3. The germline gives CDR1 SGHRS, CDR2 YFSETQ. V dropped 2 bases and J dropped 1 base, with 15 bases sitting between them. The CDR3 coding sequence is TGCGCCAGCAGCTTAAATAATCCCCAGGGAACTAATGAAAAACTGTTTTTT. Amino acids: CASSLNNPQGTNEKLFF.

This clone was recorded only once. V gene TRBV6-5 combines with J gene TRBJ2-7; a weak D match, TRBD2 (5 bases). Germline lookup yields CDR1 MNHEY and CDR2 SVGAGI. V lost 5 bases to trimming and J lost 6 bases, with 17 bases between them. The CDR3 runs 14 residues. CDR3 amino acids: CASSINTGLREQYF. The CDR3 nucleotides are TGTGCCAGCAGTATCAACACGGGGTTACGCGAGCAGTACTTC.

The chain joins TRBV2 to TRBJ2-1; TRBD2 might be the D (6 bases). V lost 2 bases to trimming and J lost 7 bases, with 15 bases between them. Germline values: CDR1 SNHLY, CDR2 FYNNEI. The CDR3 extends over 15 amino acids. The CDR3 bases are TGTGCCAGCAGTGAAATTGGGGGGACTTGGAATGAGCAGTTCTTC. It codes for CASSEIGGTWNEQFF.

J is TRBJ2-3 and V is TRBV7-6, with TRBD2 matching over 13 bases. Germline trimming cut 5 bases from V and 5 bases from J; bases unmatched to any gene: 7. Germline assignment: CDR1 SGHVS and CDR2 FNYEAQ. This CDR3 has 16 residues. Written as DNA, the CDR3 is TGTGCCAGCAGCCAACTAGCGGGAGGGCCTCAAGATACGCAGTATTTT. This encodes CASSQLAGGPQDTQYF.